This T cell receptor beta chain was sequenced in a study of blood T cell repertoires in COVID-19. Background on the study: PBMCs, B-cell-depleted T cells, or T cells were the source of the cDNA or gDNA that made up the material.

This CDR3 spans 14 amino acids. With V trimmed by 3 bases and J by 1 base, 3 bases remained unmatched. The germline gives CDR1 DFQATT, CDR2 SNEGSKA (reference sequence). Method: immunoSEQ multiplex PCR; TCRdb's copy keeps in-frame clones and lacks some. The sample records 140,000 or so clones, about four fifths being singletons. The chain employs TRBV20-1 and TRBJ2-1; 7 bases map to TRBD2. Sample: PBMCs or T cells enriched from blood (not recorded which). The receptor's source is a man aged 50 to 59 who had recovered from COVID-19. The CDR3 DNA is TGCAGTGCTAGTAGAGCGGGGTCCTACAATGAGCAGTTCTTC. Encoded protein: CSASRAGSYNEQFF.